The 22 T cell receptor beta chains below all came from one sample that was sequenced in a study of post-analysis software for immune sequencing data. Study-level results: Controls had lower frequencies than patients of 4 or 5 TRBV segments, which included TRBV5-6, TRBV5-1 and TRBV20-1.

Their specific antigens are unknown. Built from TCR beta cDNA, the libraries had unique molecular identifiers in them. TCRdb re-called the PCR reads through MiXCR, storing one row per CDR3 protein. The top ten hold about 8% of the sample, which has about 430,000 distinct CDR3 sequences, approximately 38% seen once. Sequenced: blood. Receptors were obtained from a girl under 10 years old with multiple sclerosis.

V is TRBV12-3 or TRBV12-4 and J is TRBJ1-2; the D is unclear. V lost 5 bases and J 0 bases, leaving 13 bases between the germline ends. The CDR3 contains 15 residues. CDR3 amino acids: CASSTLTASNYGYTF. In DNA, the CDR3 is TGTGCCAGCAGTACGCTCACAGCCTCTAACTATGGCTACACCTTC.

The rearrangement uses TRBV20-1 and TRBJ1-4, with 9 nucleotides matching TRBD1. The CDR3 is 14 amino acids. Trimming at V came to 3 bases and at J to 6 bases, leaving 5 bases not matched to a gene. Germline values: CDR1 DFQATT, CDR2 SNEGSKA (reference sequence). The CDR3, as DNA: TGCAGTGCTAGGGACGACAGGGGGGATGAAAAACTGTTTTTT. The encoded protein is CSARDDRGDEKLFF.

The chain has TRBV20-1 and TRBJ1-1; 7 positions agree with TRBD1. Germline-derived CDR1 and CDR2 are DFQATT and SNEGSKA (reference sequence). This CDR3 is built from 14 residues. V shed 4 bases, J shed 4 bases, and the junction held 9 bases outside the gene matches. In DNA form, the CDR3 reads TGCAGTGCTACCAGCATCAACAGGGGCACTGAAGCTTTCTTT. This gives the protein CSATSINRGTEAFF.

This chain links TRBV27 with TRBJ2-7; D is uncertain. The V and J ends lost 2 bases and 4 bases respectively, with 9 bases between them. The V gene's germline CDR1 is MNHEY and CDR2 SMNVEV (reference sequence). The CDR3 spans 13 residues. This CDR3 is CASSLRRPYEQYF. The CDR3 bases are TGTGCCAGCAGTTTAAGACGGCCATACGAGCAGTACTTC.

The sample holds a few counts of this clonotype. This CDR3 reads CASRTGQNNYGYTF. The DNA for the CDR3 is TGTGCCAGCAGGACGGGACAGAATAACTATGGCTACACCTTC. The chain uses TRBV6-2 or TRBV6-3 and TRBJ1-2; the match to TRBD1 covers 7 bases. This CDR3 contains 14 residues. Germline lookup yields CDR1 MNHEY and CDR2 SVGEGT. Losses at the gene ends were 6 bases for V and 1 base for J; bases not matched to a gene: 5.

This rearrangement joins TRBV7-9 to TRBJ2-3, with 7 bases identical to TRBD2. V lost 5 bases, J lost 2 bases, and 10 bases stayed unmatched. Looked up from germline, CDR1 is SEHNR and CDR2 is FQNEAQ (reference sequence). The CDR3 spans 16 residues. The CDR3 DNA sequence: TGTGCCAGCAGCGTTTTAACTAGCGTCTACACAGATACGCAGTATTTT. Its translation: CASSVLTSVYTDTQYF.

The rearrangement links TRBV2 to TRBJ2-1; D is perhaps TRBD2 (5 bases). The CDR3 extends over 12 amino acids. V was cut by 8 bases and J by 9 bases, with 14 bases left in between. Germline CDR1 is SNHLY and CDR2 is FYNNEI. DNA for the CDR3: TGTGCCAGCCTTTCTTTGCGGGCTGAGCAGTTCTTC. Its translation: CASLSLRAEQFF.

J is TRBJ2-1 and V is TRBV14, with 7 bases aligning to TRBD2. With 4 bases clipped from V and 2 bases from J, the junction kept 11 bases outside the gene matches. The CDR3 has 17 residues. Germline CDR1 and CDR2: SGHDN and FVKESK. In DNA form, the CDR3 reads TGTGCCAGCAGCCCGCCTTTAGGACTAGGCCCCTACAATGAGCAGTTCTTC. Protein sequence: CASSPPLGLGPYNEQFF.

A few counts support this clonotype. This chain joins TRBV7-9 and TRBJ1-2; D ambiguous. The germline V gene has CDR1 SEHNR and CDR2 FQNEAQ (reference sequence). CDR3 length: 13 residues. The V end was cut by 7 bases, the J end by 3 bases, with 12 bases between. The CDR3 spells CASTHPPHYGYTF. CDR3 DNA: TGTGCCAGCACCCACCCACCGCACTATGGCTACACCTTC.

The chain carries TRBV28 and TRBJ2-7; D call uncertain. The CDR3 runs 19 residues. CDR1 MDHEN and CDR2 SYDVKM come from the germline V gene. The V gene lost 1 base and the J gene lost 2 bases, with 24 bases spanning the gap. The CDR3 spells CASSLLMSPTQVSPYEQYF. The CDR3 DNA is TGTGCCAGCAGTTTATTAATGAGCCCAACCCAGGTGAGTCCCTACGAGCAGTACTTC.

Many counts were recorded for this clonotype. J is TRBJ2-7 and V is TRBV4-1, with D possibly matching TRBD1 (6 bases). The length of the CDR3 is 14 residues. The germline V and J ends were trimmed by 2 bases and 3 bases, with 11 bases remaining between them. Germline lookup yields CDR1 MGHRA and CDR2 YSYEKL. The DNA for the CDR3 is TGCGCCAGCAGCCAAATGGACAGTTACTACGAGCAGTACTTC. Amino acids: CASSQMDSYYEQYF.

This clonotype occurred many times. The genes are TRBV6-5 and TRBJ1-1, with D unresolved. Germline V gene lookup returns CDR1 MNHEY and CDR2 SVGAGI. V lost 0 bases, J lost 1 base, and 3 bases lay in between. The CDR3 has 13 residues. CDR3: CASSYSRNTEAFF. The CDR3 nucleotides read TGTGCCAGCAGTTACTCAAGGAACACTGAAGCTTTCTTT.

The chain couples TRBV6-6 to TRBJ1-5, with TRBD1 matching over 9 bases. J gave up 0 bases and V 10 bases, and 4 bases lay outside the gene matches. The CDR3 runs to 14 residues. Germline V gene sequence: CDR1 MNHNY, CDR2 SVGAGI (reference sequence). The CDR3 nucleotides read TGTGCCACTCGGGACAGGGATAGCAATCAGCCCCAGCATTTT. Its translation: CATRDRDSNQPQHF.

The chain recombines TRBV4-2 with TRBJ2-4, with D perhaps TRBD2 (5 bases). The J call is uncertain, as TRBJ2-7 better fits the DNA end. Looked up from germline, CDR1 is LGHNA and CDR2 is YNFKEQ. The CDR3 totals 12 residues. In nucleotides, the CDR3 is TGTGCCAGCAGCCGAGGGTTTGGCGAGCAGTACTTC. As protein: CASSRGFGEQYF.

This clonotype was seen more than once but under ten times. The CDR3, as DNA: TGTGCCAGCAGTTTAGGAGGACAGTCAATTCAAGAGACCCAGTACTTC. Amino acids: CASSLGGQSIQETQYF. This rearrangement joins TRBV28 to TRBJ2-5, with D maybe TRBD1 (6 bases). Per germline, CDR1 MDHEN and CDR2 SYDVKM. Trimming removed 2 bases at V and 2 bases at J, with 15 bases between. This CDR3 is built from 16 residues.

This clonotype occurred a few times. At one boundary the junction diverges from the germline segment, which might be a read error. The CDR3 sequence: CAGSLFSGQGAGGNQPQHF. The CDR3 DNA reads TGTGCCGGCAGCTTATTTAGTGGACAGGGGGCAGGTGGCAATCAGCCCCAGCATTTT. The chain couples TRBV7-2 to TRBJ1-5; 11 positions match TRBD1. The CDR3 is 19 residues long. The V gene's germline CDR1 is SGHTA and CDR2 FQGNSA.

This clonotype has at least ten counts. The genes are TRBV7-3 and TRBJ2-7, with TRBD2 matching 9 bases. Germline values: CDR1 SGHTA, CDR2 FQGTGA. The CDR3 totals 16 residues. V lost 5 bases, J lost 8 bases, and 16 bases stayed unmatched. The CDR3 reads CASSPDSLGLATQQYF. The CDR3 nucleotides are TGTGCCAGCAGCCCAGACAGCTTAGGACTAGCGACGCAGCAGTACTTC.

Details on this clonotype: At one end, the junction sequence differs from germline, possibly due to a read error. The CDR3 region has the DNA TGTCCCAGCAGCCGATACGGCCAAGGCCATATGAACACTGAAGCTTTCTTT. Amino acids: CPSSRYGQGHMNTEAFF. This chain joins TRBV5-6 and TRBJ1-1; D remains ambiguous. The germline CDR1 and CDR2 sequences are SGHDT and YYEEEE. The CDR3 has 17 residues.

The rearrangement links TRBV18 to TRBJ2-1; 8 nucleotides line up with TRBD1. Germline values: CDR1 KGHSH, CDR2 LQKENI. This CDR3 is built from 13 residues. V gave up 5 bases and J gave up 6 bases; unmatched junction bases: 3. CDR3 protein: CASSLQGGNEQFF. CDR3 in DNA: TGTGCCAGCTCATTACAGGGGGGCAATGAGCAGTTCTTC.

The genes are TRBV7-9 and TRBJ2-3; D perhaps matches TRBD1 (6 bases). V lost 1 base, J lost 2 bases, and 10 bases lay in between. The CDR3 contains 15 residues. Germline V lookup: CDR1 SEHNR, CDR2 FQNEAQ (reference sequence). In nucleotides, the CDR3 is TGTGCCAGCAGCTTAGATTGGACAGCCACAGATACGCAGTATTTT. Its protein product is CASSLDWTATDTQYF.

This chain joins TRBV6-5 and TRBJ2-7, with 9 bases lining up with TRBD1. The CDR3 is made up of 17 amino acids. Germline V gene lookup returns CDR1 MNHEY and CDR2 SVGAGI. V lost 2 bases, J lost 1 base, and 9 bases stayed unmatched. The CDR3 loop reads CASSYTIPGQGSYEQYF. For the CDR3, the DNA is TGTGCCAGCAGTTACACCATCCCGGGACAGGGTTCCTACGAGCAGTACTTC.

CDR3: CAIRQIQGAYGYTF. The CDR3 coding sequence is TGTGCCATCAGGCAAATACAGGGGGCCTATGGCTACACCTTC. The chain employs TRBV10-3 and TRBJ1-2, with 9 bases aligning to TRBD1. The CDR3 has 14 amino acids. J lost 4 bases, V lost 6 bases, and 6 bases had no gene match. Germline assignment: CDR1 ENHRY and CDR2 SYGVKD.